Following are 22 T cell receptor beta chains from one sample sequenced in a study of spatial heterogeneity in lung cancer. TCRdb reprocessed the 5' RACE reads via MiXCR and lists one record per CDR3 protein. The top ten clones hold 35% of a sample with fewer than 60,000 distinct CDR3 sequences, around 7.7% of them seen once. As to time point: blood at routine non-recurrence follow-up after resection. Unsorted whole RNA of tumor, nontumor lung or frozen PBMC was sequenced. Sequencing was performed on PBMCs, taken at follow-up. The receptor source for this set is a female donor with early-stage non-small cell lung cancer.

This clonotype was recorded a few times. V and J are TRBV3-1 and TRBJ1-2; D is uncertain. Deletions cut 0 bases from V and 0 bases from J, with 8 bases between. CDR1 and CDR2 from the germline V gene are LGHDT and YNNKEL (reference sequence). This CDR3 region has 15 residues. CDR3 in amino acids: CASSQDVWANYGYTF. Written as DNA, the CDR3 is TGTGCCAGCAGCCAAGATGTTTGGGCTAACTATGGCTACACCTTC. The complete variable domain, with remaining parts taken from reference TRBV3-1 and TRBJ1-2, reads DTAVSQTPKYLVTQMGNDKSIKCEQNLGHDTMYWYKQDSKKFLKIMFSYNNKELIINETVPNRFSPKSPDKAHLNLHINSLELGDSAVYFCASSQDVWANYGYTFGSGTRLTVV.

The table lists this clonotype with many counts. This rearrangement joins TRBV7-3 to TRBJ2-3; tentative D call: TRBD2 (5 bases). The CDR3 is made up of 14 amino acids. Per germline, CDR1 SGHTA and CDR2 FQGTGA. Trimming shortened V by 4 bases and J by 5 bases, and 13 bases separated the two germline ends. In nucleotides, the CDR3 is TGTGCCAGCAGCTCCACAGTGAGGGAAGATACGCAGTATTTT. It specifies CASSSTVREDTQYF.

This clonotype was counted between two and nine times. This sequence joins TRBV24-1 and TRBJ2-1, with 7 bases aligning to TRBD1. In germline, CDR1 is KGHDR, CDR2 SFDVKD. The CDR3 covers 14 residues. Unmatched junction bases numbered 5, after V lost 1 base and J lost 9 bases. CDR3: CATSDFGQDGEQFF. Here the CDR3 DNA reads TGTGCCACCAGTGATTTCGGACAGGACGGTGAGCAGTTCTTC.

The chain couples TRBV12-3 or TRBV12-4 to TRBJ1-5; D is unresolved. CDR3 length: 14 amino acids. The ends were cut back, 8 bases at V and 0 bases at J, with 11 bases in the middle. CDR3 residues: CASSRGDSNQPQHF. CDR3 bases: TGTGCCAGCTCTCGGGGTGATAGCAATCAGCCCCAGCATTTT.

The CDR3 bases are TGTGCCAGCAGCCGGCGGGGGGCCTCACAAGAGACCCAGTACTTC. Translated, it gives CASSRRGASQETQYF. The rearrangement links TRBV7-9 to TRBJ2-5, with 8 nucleotides matching TRBD2. This CDR3 is 15 amino acids long. Germline V gene lookup returns CDR1 SEHNR and CDR2 FQNEAQ (reference sequence). V lost 5 bases, J lost 2 bases, and 7 bases stayed unmatched.

This clonotype appeared a few times. The chain combines TRBV7-2 with TRBJ1-3, with no clear D. CDR1 and CDR2 (germline): SGHTA, FQGNSA. V lost 1 base and J lost 4, with 8 bases in between. This CDR3 has 14 residues. CDR3 nucleotide sequence: TGTGCCAGCAGCTTAGATTTTGGAGGAAACACCATATATTTT. Amino acid sequence: CASSLDFGGNTIYF.

This clonotype was seen once. The rearrangement joins TRBV4-1 to TRBJ1-3; no clear D gene. Trimming stripped 6 bases from V and 4 bases from J, with 19 bases between. The CDR3 is made up of 16 amino acids. Germline values: CDR1 MGHRA, CDR2 YSYEKL. This CDR3 is CASSQSGGLTGNTIYF. The CDR3 DNA reads TGCGCCAGCAGTCAGTCCGGAGGATTAACGGGAAACACCATATATTTT.

This clonotype was detected many times. The chain combines TRBV20-1 with TRBJ1-2; tentative D call: TRBD1 (5 bases). The CDR3 length is 15 residues. V lost 0 bases, J lost 4 bases, and 15 bases lay in between. Per germline, CDR1 DFQATT and CDR2 SNEGSKA (reference sequence). The CDR3 DNA reads as TGCAGTGCTAGAGACGCTAGAGGGGCCCTCTATGGCTACACCTTC. It is translated as CSARDARGALYGYTF.

The rearrangement uses TRBV11-2 and TRBJ2-1; D ambiguous. The CDR3 loop spans 12 amino acids. The germline gives CDR1 SGHAT, CDR2 FQNNGV. Trimming cost V 0 bases and J 12 bases, with 9 bases left between them. The CDR3 is CASSLDQVVQFF. DNA for the CDR3: TGTGCCAGCAGCTTAGATCAGGTAGTGCAGTTCTTC.

This clonotype was counted at least ten times. This chain connects TRBV7-2 to TRBJ2-2; possibly TRBD1 for D (6 bases). V shed 7 bases and J shed 0 bases, with 12 bases lying between them. This CDR3 has 15 amino acids. The germline CDR1 and CDR2 sequences are SGHTA and FQGNSA. The CDR3: CASTPGGANTGELFF. As DNA, the CDR3 is TGTGCCAGCACCCCTGGGGGCGCGAACACCGGGGAGCTGTTTTTT. Full variable domain (outside the CDR3, taken from reference TRBV7-2 and TRBJ2-2): GAGVSQSPSNKVTEKGKDVELRCDPISGHTALYWYRQSLGQGLEFLIYFQGNSAPDKSGLPSDRFSAERTGGSVSTLTIQRTQQEDSAVYLCASTPGGANTGELFFGEGSRLTVL.

This clonotype was picked up a small number of times. V usage is TRBV2 and J usage is TRBJ2-4; TRBD2 agrees at 13 bases. The CDR3 is made up of 19 amino acids. In germline, CDR1 is SNHLY, CDR2 FYNNEI. Germline trimming cut 6 bases from V and 0 bases from J; bases unmatched to any gene: 11. The DNA for the CDR3 is TGTGCCAGCAGGGATACGGGACTAGCGGGATCTTTAGCCAAAAACATTCAGTACTTC. This sequence encodes CASRDTGLAGSLAKNIQYF.

This clonotype showed up many times. This chain connects TRBV5-1 to TRBJ2-1, with D possibly matching TRBD2 (7 bases). The CDR3 contains 13 residues. Trimming shortened V by 7 bases and J by 6 bases, and 14 bases separated the two germline ends. Germline V gene data show CDR1 as SGHRS and CDR2 as YFSETQ. CDR3 sequence reads: CASGGGALNEQFF. The CDR3 DNA reads TGCGCCAGCGGAGGGGGGGCCCTCAATGAGCAGTTCTTC.

This clonotype was detected ten times or more. V and J are TRBV19 and TRBJ2-3, with D perhaps matching TRBD1 or TRBD2 (5 bases each). Germline CDR1 LNHDA, CDR2 SQIVND (reference sequence). Trimming removed 5 bases at V and 0 bases at J, with 9 bases between. CDR3 size: 14 residues. CDR3 region: CASSPGRSTDTQYF. The DNA of the CDR3 is TGTGCCAGTAGTCCGGGACGTAGCACAGATACGCAGTATTTT.

This rearrangement joins TRBV10-3 to TRBJ2-7, with TRBD2 identical over 10 bases. CDR3 length equals 19 residues. Germline CDR1 reads ENHRY; CDR2 reads SYGVKD. Trimming at V came to 0 bases and at J to 1 base, leaving 12 bases not matched to a gene. CDR3 DNA sequence: TGTGCCATCAGTGAGTCGACGGGTAGCGGGGGGACCCTGTCCTACGAGCAGTACTTC. It is translated as CAISESTGSGGTLSYEQYF.

This clonotype was observed at least ten times. The chain carries TRBV5-1 and TRBJ2-2; 9 positions agree with TRBD1. The germline CDR1 and CDR2 sequences are SGHRS and YFSETQ. V trimming: 0 bases; J trimming: 2 bases; junction bases outside the gene matches: 2. This CDR3 comprises 16 residues. CDR3 protein: CASSLGTGVNTGELFF. CDR3 coding DNA: TGCGCCAGCAGCTTGGGGACAGGGGTCAACACCGGGGAGCTGTTTTTT.

This clonotype has more than one count but fewer than ten. The V gene is TRBV20-1, the J gene TRBJ2-2, with D hard to call. Germline loops: CDR1 DFQATT, CDR2 SNEGSKA (reference sequence). The V gene lost 3 bases and the J gene lost 3 bases, with 17 bases spanning the gap. This CDR3 contains 16 residues. The CDR3 coding sequence is TGCAGTGCTAGCGAAGGGCCTTTAACGGACACCGGGGAGCTGTTTTTT. Its protein product is CSASEGPLTDTGELFF.

This clonotype has only a few counts. The chain combines TRBV5-1 with TRBJ2-2; possible D gene TRBD1, 5 bases. Trimming cost V 4 bases and J 2 bases, with 15 bases left between them. The germline CDR1 and CDR2 sequences are SGHRS and YFSETQ. CDR3 size: 16 residues. The CDR3 DNA reads as TGCGCCAGCAGCGGACATCGCCAGGGCAACACCGGGGAGCTGTTTTTT. It codes for CASSGHRQGNTGELFF.

This clonotype was observed at least ten times. This sequence joins TRBV7-8 and TRBJ2-2; D gene unclear. Germline-derived CDR1 and CDR2 are SGHVS and FQNEAQ. The CDR3 length is 14 residues. Trimming pared 0 bases from V and 4 bases from J, leaving 6 bases between. CDR3 sequence reads: CASSLATSTGELFF. The DNA for the CDR3 is TGTGCCAGCAGCTTAGCTACATCCACCGGGGAGCTGTTTTTT.

The CDR3: CASSEADRSAEAFF. The CDR3 DNA follows: TGTGCCAGCAGTGAGGCGGACAGGTCGGCTGAAGCTTTCTTT. This sequence joins TRBV2 and TRBJ1-1; TRBD1 agrees at 7 bases. The trim removed 3 bases at V and 6 bases at J, leaving 7 bases unmatched. The CDR3 has 14 residues. CDR1 and CDR2 from the germline V gene are SNHLY and FYNNEI.

The table lists this clonotype with a few counts. The chain employs TRBV30 and TRBJ2-1; D possibly uses TRBD1 or TRBD2 (5 bases each). V gave up 0 bases and J gave up 8 bases, with 14 bases separating them. CDR3 length equals 14 residues. Germline CDR1 GTSNPN, CDR2 SVGIG (reference sequence). CDR3 residues: CAWSVLGEGHEQFF. In DNA, the CDR3 is TGTGCCTGGAGTGTCCTTGGTGAGGGGCATGAGCAGTTCTTC.

The chain is built from TRBV5-1 and TRBJ2-3; the match to TRBD1 covers 9 bases. The CDR3 spans 16 residues. Trimming took 0 bases from V and 4 from J; bases not matched to a gene: 6. The germline V gene encodes CDR1 SGHRS and CDR2 YFSETQ. For the CDR3, the DNA is TGCGCCAGCAGCTTGGCAGACAGGGGGGGCGCAGATACGCAGTATTTT. Translation: CASSLADRGGADTQYF.

The gene calls are TRBV7-2 and TRBJ1-5; D unclear. Germline V CDR1 and CDR2: SGHTA, FQGNSA. The CDR3 spans 18 residues. The V end was cut by 5 bases, the J end by 0 bases, with 20 bases between. The CDR3: CASSPQDGSEYSNQPQHF. CDR3 DNA: TGTGCCAGCAGCCCGCAGGACGGAAGCGAGTATAGCAATCAGCCCCAGCATTTT.